These T cell receptor beta chains were read from a single sample in a study of T cell changes during pregnancy in multiple sclerosis. Assay: immunoSEQ multiplex PCR; the TCRdb copy retains only in-frame clones and omits some. The data show 90,000 to 120,000 clones, approximately 92% seen once. Source: peripheral blood, taken in the second trimester of pregnancy. Receptors were obtained from a female donor with multiple sclerosis, enrolled in a pregnancy study. Both conserved end residues are part of each CDR3.

>TRBJ1-1|15|TRBV28
CASSHFITTTDEAFF
>TRBJ2-7|15|TRBV28
CASSIPGQGSYEQYF
>TRBJ2-1|16|TRBV18
CASSPETYGVWDEQFF
>TRBJ2-5|16|TRBV9
CASSVGPSGAKETQYF
>TRBJ1-5|16|TRBV7-9
CASSLGLEWSNQPQHF
>TRBJ2-7|15|TRBV6-5
CASSYGTPGRYEQYF
>TRBJ2-5|14|TRBV5-1
CASSLEPSQETQYF
>TRBJ1-5|14|TRBV10-1
CASNRTDSNQPQHF
>TRBJ1-1|13|TRBV10-3
CAIRTGLGTEAFF
>TRBJ1-1|13|TRBV6-1
CASSGSGGTEAFF
>TRBJ2-1|20|TRBV28
CASSSPGLAGDRSSYNEQFF
>TRBJ1-3|14|TRBV30
CAWKRQGIGNTIYF
>TRBJ1-1|17|TRBV28
CASGEPGQGAGSAEAFF
>TRBJ1-3|14|TRBV2
CASSYSGSGNTIYF
>TRBJ1-3|14|TRBV6-5
CASSLTGRRNTIYF
>TRBJ2-7|15|TRBV19
CASSSYRGPTYEQYF
>TRBJ1-1|13|TRBV6-1
CATIGTGALEHLF
>TRBJ2-6|17|TRBV7-3
CASSGKGRVSGANVLTF
>TRBJ1-3|17|TRBV18
CASSPITGHLSGNTIYF
>TRBJ1-1|10|TRBV29-1
CSVEGPEAFF
>TRBJ2-3|17|TRBV18
CASSPTPRSSSTDTQYF
>TRBJ1-5|14|TRBV30
CAWSVRGGEQPQHF
>TRBJ2-1|13|TRBV2
CASSVGRGDEQFF
>TRBJ2-1|17|TRBV5-1
CASSSPWGRGGYNEQFF
>TRBJ2-7|15|TRBV25-1
CASSDPGLGDYEQYF
>TRBJ2-4|16|TRBV28
CASSPTSSLAKNIQYF
>TRBJ1-2|10|TRBV30
CAWKQGGYTF
>TRBJ2-7|14|TRBV11-1
CASSPQTGGYEQYF
>TRBJ2-1|16|TRBV7-2
CASSLGAGGNYNEQFF
>TRBJ2-2|17|TRBV7-9
CAARKSGGVTTAGELFF
>TRBJ2-1|19|TRBV9
CASSAGPGLAGVSYNEQFF
>TRBJ2-7|15|TRBV27
CASSEQLRPTYEQYF
>TRBJ1-2|12|TRBV6-1
CASSEEEDGYTF
>TRBJ1-4|14|TRBV19
CASSPDRDLEKLFF
>TRBJ1-2|12|TRBV30
CAWSERRVSYTF
>TRBJ2-4|13|TRBV10-3
CAISSGREDIQYF
>TRBJ2-2|18|TRBV11-2
CASSLVGRQLVQTGELFF
>TRBJ2-1|17|TRBV4-1
CASSQDLRDRFFNEQFF
>TRBJ2-3|16|TRBV6-6
CASSYGLAVSTDTQYF
>TRBJ1-1|13|TRBV29-1
CSVEVGGGTEAFF
>TRBJ1-4|14|TRBV19
CASSITTTNEKLFF
>TRBJ2-5|14|TRBV7-8
CASSFAPRGETQYF
>TRBJ2-3|16|TRBV28
CASSSGTSEPTDTQYF
>TRBJ2-6|15|TRBV15
CATSNGEAGANVLTF
>TRBJ1-3|13|TRBV18
CASFTMSEDTIYF
>TRBJ1-5|15|TRBV5-1
CASSLDGGSDQPQHF
>TRBJ2-7|14|TRBV4-2
CASSQRTGESEQYF
>TRBJ2-6|14|TRBV9
CASSAGAGANVLTF
>TRBJ1-2|14|TRBV19
CASSIWDREYGYTF
>TRBJ1-2|15|TRBV19
CASTDRQGLNYGYTF